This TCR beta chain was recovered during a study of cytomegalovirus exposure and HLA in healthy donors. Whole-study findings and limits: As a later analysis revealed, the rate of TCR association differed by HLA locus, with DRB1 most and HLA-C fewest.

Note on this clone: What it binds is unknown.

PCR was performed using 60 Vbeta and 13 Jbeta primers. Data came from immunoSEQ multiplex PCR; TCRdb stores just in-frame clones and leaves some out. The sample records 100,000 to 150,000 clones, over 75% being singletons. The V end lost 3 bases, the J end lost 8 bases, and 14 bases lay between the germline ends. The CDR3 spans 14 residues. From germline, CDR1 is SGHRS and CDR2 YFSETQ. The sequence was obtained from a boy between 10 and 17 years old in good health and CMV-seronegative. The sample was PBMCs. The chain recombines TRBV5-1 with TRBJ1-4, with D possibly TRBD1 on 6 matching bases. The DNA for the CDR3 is TGCGCCAGCAGCTATTCTGGCAGGGGAGAAAAACTGTTTTTT. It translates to CASSYSGRGEKLFF.